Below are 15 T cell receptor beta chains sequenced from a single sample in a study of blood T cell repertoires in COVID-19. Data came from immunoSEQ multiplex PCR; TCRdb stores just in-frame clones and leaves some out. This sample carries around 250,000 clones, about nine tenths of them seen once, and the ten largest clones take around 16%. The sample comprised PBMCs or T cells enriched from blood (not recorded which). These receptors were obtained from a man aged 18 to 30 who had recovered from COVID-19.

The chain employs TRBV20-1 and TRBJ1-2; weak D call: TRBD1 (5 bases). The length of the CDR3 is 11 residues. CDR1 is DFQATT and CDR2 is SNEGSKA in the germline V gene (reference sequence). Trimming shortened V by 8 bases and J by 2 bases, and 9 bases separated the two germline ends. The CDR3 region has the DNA TGCAGTTTGGGGGGGAACTATGGCTACACCTTC. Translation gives CSLGGNYGYTF.

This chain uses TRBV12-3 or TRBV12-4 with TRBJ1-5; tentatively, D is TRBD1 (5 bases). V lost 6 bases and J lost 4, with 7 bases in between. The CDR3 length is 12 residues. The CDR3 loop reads CASRGGNQPQHF. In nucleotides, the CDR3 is TGTGCCAGCAGGGGGGGGAATCAGCCCCAGCATTTT.

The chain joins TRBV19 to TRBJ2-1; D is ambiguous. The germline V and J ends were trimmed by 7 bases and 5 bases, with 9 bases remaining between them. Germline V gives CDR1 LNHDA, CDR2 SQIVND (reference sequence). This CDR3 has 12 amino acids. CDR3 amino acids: CASNQQDNEQFF. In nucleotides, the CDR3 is TGTGCCAGTAATCAACAAGACAATGAGCAGTTCTTC.

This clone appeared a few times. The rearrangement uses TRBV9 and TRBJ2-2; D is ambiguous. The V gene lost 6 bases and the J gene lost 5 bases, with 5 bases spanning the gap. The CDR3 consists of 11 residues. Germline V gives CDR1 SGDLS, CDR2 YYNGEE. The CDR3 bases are TGTGCCAGCACCAATACCGGGGAGCTGTTTTTT. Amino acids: CASTNTGELFF.

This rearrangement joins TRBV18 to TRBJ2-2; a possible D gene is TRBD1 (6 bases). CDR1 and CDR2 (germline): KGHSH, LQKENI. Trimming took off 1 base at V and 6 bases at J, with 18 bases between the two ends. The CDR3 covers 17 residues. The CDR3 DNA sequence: TGTGCCAGCTCACCACGAGGCCAGGCAGGGGCATCCGGGGAGCTGTTTTTT. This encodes CASSPRGQAGASGELFF.

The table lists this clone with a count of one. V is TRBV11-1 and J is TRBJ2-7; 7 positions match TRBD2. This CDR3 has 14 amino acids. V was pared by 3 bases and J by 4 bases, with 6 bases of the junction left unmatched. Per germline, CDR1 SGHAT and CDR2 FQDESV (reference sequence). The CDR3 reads CASSLGGRGYEQYF. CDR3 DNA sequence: TGTGCCAGCAGCTTGGGCGGGAGAGGGTACGAGCAGTACTTC. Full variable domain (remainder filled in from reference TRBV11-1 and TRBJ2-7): EAEVAQSPRYKITEKSQAVAFWCDPISGHATLYWYRQILGQGPELLVQFQDESVVDDSQLPKDRFSAERLKGVDSTLKIQPAELGDSAMYLCASSLGGRGYEQYFGPGTRLTVT.

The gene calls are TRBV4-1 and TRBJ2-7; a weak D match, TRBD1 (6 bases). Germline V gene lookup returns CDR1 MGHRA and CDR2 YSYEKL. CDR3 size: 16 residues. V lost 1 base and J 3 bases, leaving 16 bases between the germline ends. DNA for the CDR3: TGCGCCAGCAGCCAAGGGGACACTCCACGTTACTACGAGCAGTACTTC. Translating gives CASSQGDTPRYYEQYF.

The CDR3 reads CASSFIIENTGELFF. In DNA form, the CDR3 reads TGCGCCAGCAGCTTTATTATAGAGAACACCGGGGAGCTGTTTTTT. The chain links TRBV5-1 to TRBJ2-2; D uncertain. In germline, CDR1 is SGHRS, CDR2 YFSETQ. This CDR3 has 15 amino acids. Trimming cost V 2 bases and J 1 base, with 9 bases left between them.

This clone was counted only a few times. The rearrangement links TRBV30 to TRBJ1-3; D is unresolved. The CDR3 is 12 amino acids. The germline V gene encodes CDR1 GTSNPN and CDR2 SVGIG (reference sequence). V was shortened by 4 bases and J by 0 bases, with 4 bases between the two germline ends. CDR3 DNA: TGTGCCTGGATTAGCTCTGGAAACACCATATATTTT. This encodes CAWISSGNTIYF.

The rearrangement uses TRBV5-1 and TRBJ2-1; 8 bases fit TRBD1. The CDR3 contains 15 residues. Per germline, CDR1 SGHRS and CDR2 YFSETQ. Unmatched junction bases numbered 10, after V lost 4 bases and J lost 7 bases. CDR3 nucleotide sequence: TGCGCCAGCAGCCCGGACAGGGTGTGGGGTAATGAGCAGTTCTTC. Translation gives CASSPDRVWGNEQFF.

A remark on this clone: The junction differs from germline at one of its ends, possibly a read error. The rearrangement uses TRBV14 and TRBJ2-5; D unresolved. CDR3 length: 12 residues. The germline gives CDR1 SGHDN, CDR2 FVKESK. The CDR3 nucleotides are TGTGCCAGCGGCCATCGGTTGGAGACCCAGTACTTC. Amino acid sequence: CASGHRLETQYF.

CDR3 sequence: CASRGLTRGNFANTGELFF. As DNA, the CDR3 is TGTGCCAGCAGAGGACTCACAAGAGGGAATTTCGCGAACACCGGGGAGCTGTTTTTT. The chain carries TRBV27 and TRBJ2-2, with D maybe TRBD2 (5 bases). CDR1 and CDR2 (germline): MNHEY, SMNVEV (reference sequence). The V and J ends lost 6 bases and 0 bases respectively, with 23 bases between them. This CDR3 has 19 amino acids.

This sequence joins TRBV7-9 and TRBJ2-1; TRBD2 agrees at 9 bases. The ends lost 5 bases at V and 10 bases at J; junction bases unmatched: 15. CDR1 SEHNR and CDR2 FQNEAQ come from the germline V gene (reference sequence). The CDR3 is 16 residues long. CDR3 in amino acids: CASSTRLAATPQEQFF. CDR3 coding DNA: TGTGCCAGCAGCACCCGACTAGCGGCCACTCCACAAGAGCAGTTCTTC.

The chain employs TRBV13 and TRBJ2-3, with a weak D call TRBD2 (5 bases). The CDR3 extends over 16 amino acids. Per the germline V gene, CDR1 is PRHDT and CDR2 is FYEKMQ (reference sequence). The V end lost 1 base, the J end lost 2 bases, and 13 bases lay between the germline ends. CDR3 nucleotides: TGTGCCAGCAGCTTAGATCTGGGAGACCCCACAGATACGCAGTATTTT. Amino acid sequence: CASSLDLGDPTDTQYF.

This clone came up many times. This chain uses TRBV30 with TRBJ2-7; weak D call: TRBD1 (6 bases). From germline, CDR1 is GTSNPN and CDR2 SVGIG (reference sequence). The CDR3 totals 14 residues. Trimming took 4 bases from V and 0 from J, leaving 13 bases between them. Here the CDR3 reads CAWTRTVSSYEQYF. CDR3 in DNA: TGTGCCTGGACTCGGACAGTCAGCTCCTACGAGCAGTACTTC. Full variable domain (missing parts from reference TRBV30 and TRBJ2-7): SQTIHQWPATLVQPVGSPLSLECTVEGTSNPNLYWYRQAAGRGLQLLFYSVGIGQISSEVPQNLSASRPQDRQFILSSKKLLLSDSGFYLCAWTRTVSSYEQYFGPGTRLTVT.